This T cell receptor beta chain was captured by sequencing in a study of cytomegalovirus exposure and HLA in healthy donors. General study results and limits: The study found most TCR sequences rare, yet found some public TCRs in many donors. In most subjects, TCR beta sequences reportedly gave accurate predictions of HLA-A and HLA-B alleles.

PCR was performed using 60 Vbeta and 13 Jbeta primers. The method was immunoSEQ multiplex PCR; TCRdb's version includes in-frame clones alone and lacks a portion of them. The table has almost 200,000 clones, around 79% seen once. For this clone: Antigen: not known.

The trim removed 7 bases at V and 2 bases at J, leaving 8 bases unmatched. This CDR3 spans 16 amino acids. The V gene's germline CDR1 is LNHDA and CDR2 SQIVND (reference sequence). Despite likely unrecorded immune exposures, the donors were nominally healthy at the time of sampling. The receptor's source is a male donor in good health and CMV-seropositive. The chain links TRBV19 to TRBJ2-3; 11 bases match TRBD2. Input material: PBMCs. In DNA form, the CDR3 reads TGTGCCAGTACTCTAGCGGGAGGCCGATACACAGATACGCAGTATTTT. Translated, it gives CASTLAGGRYTDTQYF.